The 5 T cell receptor beta chains presented below share a single source sample, sequenced in a study of blood T cells in healthy people across ages. Then a second PCR, running roughly 7 to 11 cycles, was carried out with a sample-barcoded 5' primer and a J-beta primer mix. A single record per CDR3 protein comes from TCRdb applying MiXCR to the 5' RACE reads. This table has 750,000 to 950,000 distinct CDR3 sequences, roughly 28% appearing once. The data also belong to a second study, concerning T cells of mothers and their children.

Sequencing was performed on blood. All receptors come from a woman in her 40s in good health.

As for this clonotype: One junction end disagrees with the germline gene, perhaps due to a read error. This chain connects TRBV12-3 or TRBV12-4 to TRBJ2-5, with TRBD2 identical over 7 bases. This CDR3 region has 17 residues. This CDR3 is CACSLRSAGVYQETQYF. CDR3 coding DNA: TGTGCCTGCAGTTTGCGGTCGGCGGGGGTGTACCAAGAGACCCAGTACTTC.

V usage is TRBV14 and J usage is TRBJ2-3; possibly TRBD1 for D (6 bases). This CDR3 region has 16 residues. The germline gives CDR1 SGHDN, CDR2 FVKESK. Trimming took 0 bases from V and 2 from J, leaving 12 bases between them. CDR3 DNA sequence: TGTGCCAGCAGCCAAGATCAGGGGACCATCACAGATACGCAGTATTTT. Its protein is CASSQDQGTITDTQYF.

This rearrangement joins TRBV2 to TRBJ2-5, with TRBD1 identical over 9 bases. The V and J ends lost 0 bases and 11 bases, in that order; junction bases with no gene match: 13. CDR3 length: 16 residues. From germline, CDR1 is SNHLY and CDR2 FYNNEI. The CDR3 DNA reads TGTGCCAGCAGTGAAGCGACAGGGGGGCTCCTAATCGGGCAGTACTTC. Translated, it gives CASSEATGGLLIGQYF.

V gene TRBV12-5 combines with J gene TRBJ1-2, with 8 bases that match TRBD1. Germline V gene sequence: CDR1 LGHNT, CDR2 FRNRAP. Unmatched junction bases numbered 10, after V lost 1 base and J lost 6 bases. This CDR3 region has 16 residues. The CDR3 is CASGLDIDRGRHGYTF. The DNA of the CDR3 is TGTGCTAGTGGTTTGGACATAGACAGGGGACGACATGGCTACACCTTC.

This chain links TRBV6-1 with TRBJ2-7, with 7 bases fitting TRBD2. Germline V gene sequence: CDR1 MNHNS, CDR2 SASEGT. The CDR3 loop spans 15 amino acids. V dropped 5 bases and J dropped 2; count of bases not matched to a gene: 9. The CDR3 loop reads CASSIHRGDPYEQYF. The CDR3 nucleotides are TGTGCCAGCAGTATTCACCGGGGGGACCCCTACGAGCAGTACTTC.